In its sample, the clone carrying this TCR beta chain was seen many times. Its antigen remains unidentified. The data originate from a study of T cells in Graves' hyperthyroidism and ophthalmopathy. Study-level points and caveats: By a 13 V-J model, ophthalmopathy was set apart from stable hyperthyroidism. Ophthalmopathy, as predicted by the model, came a median roughly 6.5 months after the prediction.

Uncontrolled infection, other autoimmune disease, pregnancy or lactation disqualified patients from enrolment. RNA transcripts yielded amplified TCR beta CDR3 regions. Researchers ran a first-round RT-PCR on the TCR CDR3 using the HTBI primer set. TCRdb re-derived calls from the multiplex PCR reads in MiXCR, one entry per CDR3 protein. The sample includes around 370,000 distinct CDR3 sequences, 18% of them seen just once. The CDR3 totals 12 residues. Germline loops: CDR1 SGHAT, CDR2 FQNNGV. Trimming stripped 8 bases from V and 3 bases from J, with 11 bases between. The material sequenced was blood. This sequence joins TRBV11-2 and TRBJ2-7; no firm D call. This receptor was identified in a man aged 18 to 29 with Graves' ophthalmopathy. The CDR3 sequence: CASGVWDYEQYF. CDR3 bases: TGTGCCAGCGGGGTCTGGGACTACGAGCAGTACTTC.